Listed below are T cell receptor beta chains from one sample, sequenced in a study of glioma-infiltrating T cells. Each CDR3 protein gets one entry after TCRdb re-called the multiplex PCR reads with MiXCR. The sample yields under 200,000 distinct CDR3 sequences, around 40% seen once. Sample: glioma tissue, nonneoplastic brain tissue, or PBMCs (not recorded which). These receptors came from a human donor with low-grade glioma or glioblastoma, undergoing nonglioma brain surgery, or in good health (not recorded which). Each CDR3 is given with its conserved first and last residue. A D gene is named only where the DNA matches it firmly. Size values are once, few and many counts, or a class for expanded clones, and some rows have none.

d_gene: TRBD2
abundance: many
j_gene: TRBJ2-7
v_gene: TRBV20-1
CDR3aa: CSARSSGGNHEQYF
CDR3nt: TGCAGTGCTAGATCTAGCGGGGGGAACCACGAGCAGTACTTC

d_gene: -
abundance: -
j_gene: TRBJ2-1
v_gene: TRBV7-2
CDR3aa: CASTELTGGEQFF
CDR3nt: TGTGCCAGCACCGAACTGACCGGCGGAGAGCAGTTCTTC

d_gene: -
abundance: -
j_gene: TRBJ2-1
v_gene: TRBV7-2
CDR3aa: CASSFETSSNKQFF
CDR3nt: TGTGCCAGCAGCTTCGAAACTAGCAGCAATAAGCAGTTCTTC

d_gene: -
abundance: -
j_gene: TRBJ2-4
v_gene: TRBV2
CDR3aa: CASRTGFTQYF
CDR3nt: TGTGCCAGCAGAACAGGGTTCACTCAGTACTTC

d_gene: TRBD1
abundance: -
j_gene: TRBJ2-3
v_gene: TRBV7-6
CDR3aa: CASSLRWGQGRKDTQYF
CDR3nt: TGTGCCAGCAGCTTAAGGTGGGGACAGGGGAGGAAAGATACGCAGTATTTT

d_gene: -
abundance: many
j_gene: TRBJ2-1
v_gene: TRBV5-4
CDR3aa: CASSLRGTGNEQFF
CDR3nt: TGTGCCAGCAGCTTGAGGGGTACAGGCAATGAGCAGTTCTTC

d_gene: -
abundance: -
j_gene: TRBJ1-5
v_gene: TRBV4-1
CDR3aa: CASSQVDSNQPQHF
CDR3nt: TGCGCCAGCAGCCAAGTTGACAGCAATCAGCCCCAGCATTTT

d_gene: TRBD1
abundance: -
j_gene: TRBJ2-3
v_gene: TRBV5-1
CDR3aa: CASSLGTASWDTDTQYF
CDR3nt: TGCGCCAGCAGCCTAGGGACAGCGAGTTGGGACACAGATACGCAGTATTTT

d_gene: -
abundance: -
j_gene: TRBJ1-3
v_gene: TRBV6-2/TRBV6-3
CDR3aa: CASSYHRSYGNTIYF
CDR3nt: TGTGCCAGCAGTTACCACAGGAGCTATGGAAACACAATATATTTT

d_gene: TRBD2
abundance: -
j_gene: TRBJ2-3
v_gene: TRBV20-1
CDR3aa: CSDSSSGRDTDTQYF
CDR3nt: TGCAGTGATAGTTCTAGCGGAAGAGATACAGATACGCAGTATTTT

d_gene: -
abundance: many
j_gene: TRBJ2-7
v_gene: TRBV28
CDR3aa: CASSPAGYEQYF
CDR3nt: TGTGCCAGCAGTCCGGCGGGTTACGAGCAGTACTTC

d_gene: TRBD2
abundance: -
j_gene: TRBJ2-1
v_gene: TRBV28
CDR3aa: CASSPGGELSYNEQFF
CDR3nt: TGTGCCAGCAGTCCCGGGGGGGAGTTATCCTACAATGAGCAGTTCTTC

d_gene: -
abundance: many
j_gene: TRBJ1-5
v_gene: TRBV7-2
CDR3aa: CASSPVRASQPQHF
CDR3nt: TGTGCCAGCAGCCCGGTGCGGGCTTCCCAGCCCCAGCATTTT

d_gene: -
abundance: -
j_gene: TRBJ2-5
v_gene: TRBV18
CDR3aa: CASSLGATEGTKYF
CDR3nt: TGTGCCAGCTCGCTGGGAGCTACCGAAGGGACCAAGTACTTC

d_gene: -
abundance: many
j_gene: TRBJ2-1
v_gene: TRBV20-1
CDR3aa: CSARVLARGLNNEQFF
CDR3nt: TGCAGTGCTAGAGTTTTAGCTCGAGGGTTAAACAATGAGCAGTTCTTC

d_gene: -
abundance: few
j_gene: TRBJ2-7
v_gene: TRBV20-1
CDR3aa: CSAPGTRDAGEQYF
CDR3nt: TGCAGTGCCCCCGGGACCCGGGACGCTGGCGAGCAGTACTTC

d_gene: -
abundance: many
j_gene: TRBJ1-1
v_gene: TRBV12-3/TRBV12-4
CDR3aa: CASRDEQQMNTEAFF
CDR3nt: TGTGCCAGCAGGGATGAACAGCAGATGAACACTGAAGCTTTCTTT

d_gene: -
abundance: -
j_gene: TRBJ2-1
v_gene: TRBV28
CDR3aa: CASSPSPGKYNEEFF
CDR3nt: TGTGCCAGCAGTCCAAGCCCAGGGAAGTACAATGAGGAGTTCTTC

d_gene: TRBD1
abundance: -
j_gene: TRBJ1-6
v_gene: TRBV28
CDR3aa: CAISLSGGSSPLHF
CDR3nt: TGTGCCATCAGTTTGTCAGGGGGCAGTTCACCGCTCCACTTT

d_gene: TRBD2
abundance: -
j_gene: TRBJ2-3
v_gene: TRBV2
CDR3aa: CARGEREGFADTQYF
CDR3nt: TGTGCCAGAGGAGAGCGGGAGGGATTCGCAGATACGCAGTATTTT

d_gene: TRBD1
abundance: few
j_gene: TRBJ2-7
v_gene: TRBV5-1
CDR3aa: CASSDRTGSSYEQYF
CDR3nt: TGCGCCAGCAGCGACAGGACAGGGAGCTCCTACGAGCAGTACTTC

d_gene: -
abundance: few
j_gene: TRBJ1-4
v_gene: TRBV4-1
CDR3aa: CASSRNLGDGQRNEKLFF
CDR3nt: TGCGCCAGCAGCCGAAACCTAGGCGACGGGCAGCGCAATGAAAAACTGTTTTTT

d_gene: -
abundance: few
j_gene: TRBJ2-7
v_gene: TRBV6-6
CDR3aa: CASSWRSGEQYF
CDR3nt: TGTGCCAGCAGTTGGAGAAGCGGCGAGCAGTACTTC

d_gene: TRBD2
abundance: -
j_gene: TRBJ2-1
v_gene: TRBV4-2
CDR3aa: CASSPLAGAYNEQFF
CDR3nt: TGTGCCAGCAGCCCCCTAGCGGGAGCCTACAATGAGCAGTTCTTC

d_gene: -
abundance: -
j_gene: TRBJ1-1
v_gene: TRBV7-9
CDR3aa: CASTSLIGGSTEAFF
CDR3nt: TGTGCCAGCACCTCGCTAATCGGGGGGAGCACTGAAGCTTTCTTT

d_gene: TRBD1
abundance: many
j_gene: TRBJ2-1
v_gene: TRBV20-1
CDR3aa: CSANTQGANEQFF
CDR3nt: TGCAGTGCTAACACCCAGGGGGCAAATGAGCAGTTCTTC

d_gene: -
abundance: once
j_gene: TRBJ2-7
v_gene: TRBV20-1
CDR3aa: CGARGPRRWGDEQYF
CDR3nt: TGCGGTGCCAGAGGTCCCCGCAGGTGGGGGGACGAGCAGTACTTC

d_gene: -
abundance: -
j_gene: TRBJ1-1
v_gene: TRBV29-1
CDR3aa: CSVRGQMNTEAFF
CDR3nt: TGCAGCGTCAGAGGACAGATGAACACTGAAGCTTTCTTT

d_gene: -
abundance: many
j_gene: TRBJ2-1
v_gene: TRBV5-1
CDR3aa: CASSPDPARDEQFF
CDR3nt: TGCGCCAGCAGCCCCGACCCGGCGCGAGATGAGCAGTTCTTC

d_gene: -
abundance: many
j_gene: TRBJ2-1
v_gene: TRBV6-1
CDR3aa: CASSIPAEPSSYNEQFF
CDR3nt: TGTGCCAGCAGTATACCTGCGGAACCAAGCTCCTACAATGAGCAGTTCTTC

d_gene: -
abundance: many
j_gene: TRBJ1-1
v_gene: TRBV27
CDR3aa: CASKTNTEAFF
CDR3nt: TGTGCCAGCAAGACCAACACTGAAGCTTTCTTT

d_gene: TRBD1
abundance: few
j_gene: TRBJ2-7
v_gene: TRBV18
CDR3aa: CASSPADRDEQYF
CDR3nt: TGTGCCAGCTCACCCGCCGACAGGGACGAGCAGTACTTC

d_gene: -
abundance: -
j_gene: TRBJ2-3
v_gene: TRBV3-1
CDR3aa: CDSSQGLPGKARTDTQYF
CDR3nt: TGTGACAGCAGCCAGGGACTTCCGGGAAAGGCGAGAACAGATACGCAGTATTTT

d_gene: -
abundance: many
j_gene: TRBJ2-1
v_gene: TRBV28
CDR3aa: CASSPIFPGSSYNEQFF
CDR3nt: TGTGCCAGCAGCCCCATTTTTCCGGGGAGCTCCTACAATGAGCAGTTCTTC

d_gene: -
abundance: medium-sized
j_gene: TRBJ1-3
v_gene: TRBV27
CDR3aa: CASSQIPPGNTIYF
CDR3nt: TGTGCCAGCAGTCAGATCCCGCCTGGAAACACCATATATTTT

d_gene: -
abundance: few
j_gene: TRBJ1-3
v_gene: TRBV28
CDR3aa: CASNPVGVDSGNTIYF
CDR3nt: TGTGCCAGCAACCCGGTCGGGGTTGACTCTGGAAACACCATATATTTT

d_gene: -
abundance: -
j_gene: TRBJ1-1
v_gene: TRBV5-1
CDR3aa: CASSLSDRTSTEAFF
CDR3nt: TGCGCCAGCAGCTTGTCGGACCGAACCTCCACTGAAGCTTTCTTT

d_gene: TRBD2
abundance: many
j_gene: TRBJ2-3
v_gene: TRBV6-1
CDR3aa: CASSALAGGFDTQYF
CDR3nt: TGTGCCAGCAGCGCCCTAGCGGGAGGTTTTGATACGCAGTATTTT

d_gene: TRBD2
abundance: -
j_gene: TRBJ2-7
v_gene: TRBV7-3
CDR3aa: CASSLRGGAGGPLNEQYF
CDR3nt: TGTGCCAGCAGCTTAAGGGGTGGAGCGGGAGGGCCTCTGAACGAGCAGTACTTC

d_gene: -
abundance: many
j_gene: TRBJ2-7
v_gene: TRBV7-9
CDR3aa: CASSLDRQYEQYF
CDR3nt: TGTGCCAGCAGCTTGGACAGACAGTACGAGCAGTACTTC